Given below is one T cell receptor beta chain in context. Its antigen is still unknown. No quality values exist for individual bases; no much larger clone is one base distant. This record comes from a study of cytomegalovirus exposure and HLA in healthy donors (dated by TCRdb to 2017 to 2019). Context from the whole study: An earlier analysis of 550 to 700 of the donors reported 250 to 300 Gb of sequence data and about 100 million unique TCR beta sequences from 150 million to 200 million T cells. About 280 gigabases of sequencing data and approximately 92 million unique TCR sequences made up an early release that covered several hundred HLA-typed donors. Of the 350 to 450 genotyped donors, about 80% fell in the genetic ancestry cluster associated with self-reported Caucasian donors. The study aimed to test whether cataloging public T cell receptors could reveal signatures of past pathogen exposure. The study profiled the T cell repertoires of 500 to 800 subjects by immunosequencing and related them to cytomegalovirus serostatus. A separate validation cohort of over 95 different subjects was used in addition to the roughly 700-subject first cohort. High-throughput TCR immunosequencing, statistical association of individual TCRs with disease status, and machine learning were combined to predict cytomegalovirus infection status. A later analysis re-analyzed previously published TCR beta repertoires from 650 to 800 donors and added high-resolution HLA genotyping to study TCR occurrence patterns. The later analysis used no new phenotypic data to find candidate immune exposures, relying instead on TCR beta sequences and their occurrence across donors. An earlier analysis of approximately 640 of the donors applied high-throughput TCR beta sequencing to assess whether each TCR beta V gene segment acted as functional or pseudogenic. Alongside the repertoire data, information on donor age, sex, ethnicity and CMV serostatus was compiled. Genome-wide SNP genotypes for about three fifths of the roughly 670 donors were used in a later genetic analysis, which treated that subset as a discovery cohort. All discovery cohort repertoires had been generated using a single sequencing platform. Class I and class II HLA loci were covered by the typing at four-digit resolution. Typing coverage varied by locus: about 629-640 donors for A, B, C, DRB1 and DQB1; about 520 for DQA1; more than 600 for DPA1; 450 to 480 for DPB1. Five DR-DQ haplotypes were treated as single units for association and clustering because of strong linkage in the cohort. Across 398 genotyped donors of the cohort, an average of 235,054 unique TCR beta nucleotide sequences per donor were sequenced, and about a sixth of those sequences were non-productive. What the research found in general, with its limitations: When HLA alleles, especially DR and DQ, strongly co-occurred, TCR associations were difficult to assign to individual alleles. Linkage disequilibrium might explain the correlated functional status among segregating V segments, but an unknown experimental factor could not be excluded. Because counts were too low, around 18 rarely observed V segments, including chromosome 9 orphons, were left out of the earlier analysis of 587 of the donors. In an earlier analysis of approximately 590 of the donors, most TCR beta V segments appeared in productive rearrangements about 90% or about 30% of the time, broadly matching IMGT annotations. A later analysis reported that several top co-occurrence clusters appeared linked to parvovirus B19, influenza, CMV and Epstein-Barr virus. In the study, about 150 TCR beta chains were listed as associated with cytomegalovirus. A further reported finding was that TCR beta sequences accurately predicted the HLA-A and HLA-B alleles for most subjects in the first cohort. V-gene and J-gene trimming of TCR beta chains was associated with a missense DCLRE1C variant in a later genetic analysis, and the association was replicated in an independent cohort. The only immune exposure information available for the cohort was CMV serostatus. The authors suggested that the approach could potentially be extended to other disease states and immunological phenotypes. Because some donors lacked HLA typing at each locus, the association tests relied only on the typed subset. A few of the identified cytomegalovirus-associated TCR beta chains were confirmed in vitro to be specific for cytomegalovirus antigens. The 87-base-pair reads could not distinguish some IMGT-functional V segments, including TRBV6-2 and TRBV6-3, so those segments were excluded. A later analysis found that HLA-associated TCR beta chains were more clonally expanded and had lower generation probabilities than equally common non-associated chains. According to a later genetic analysis, donors in an Asian-associated ancestry cluster had fewer N-insertions in productive TCRs than the approximately 690-donor mean. Only TCR beta chains were sequenced in this cohort, and the absence of alpha or paired-chain data limited detectable features. Most TCR sequences were observed very rarely across donors, whereas some public TCRs were present in many individuals. According to a later analysis, most CMV-associated TCR beta chains appeared to be HLA-restricted, and the HLA associations seemed to be driven largely by CMV exposure. A later analysis associated 15,000 to 20,000 TCR beta sequences with specific HLA alleles at a false discovery rate of 0.05. A cluster of highly shared sequence variants was judged likely to be a technical artifact of the sequencing pipeline. A later analysis found that TCR association rates varied across HLA loci, with DRB1 alleles showing the most associated TCRs and HLA-C alleles the fewest. Presence/absence analyses assumed roughly uniform sequencing depth across donors, an assumption that may not hold. In both the original and validation cohorts, the classifier was reported to diagnose cytomegalovirus status with high specificity and sensitivity.

The cohort was made up of hundreds of healthy bone marrow donors. At the time of sampling, every cohort member was nominally healthy, though immune exposures that went unrecorded were likely present. The donor tested CMV seropositive, placing the donor among the 289 seropositive members of the cohort. A peripheral blood sample was collected from each donor, and TCR beta sequencing was performed on peripheral blood mononuclear cells. Genomic DNA extraction from the blood cell samples was performed with the Qiagen DNeasy Blood Extraction Kit. Library preparation was by the immunoSEQ multiplex PCR assay. For the multiplex PCR, a mixture combining 60 forward primers for TCR Vbeta segments and 13 reverse primers for TCR Jbeta segments was used. The CDR3 region of rearranged TCR beta genes was amplified from genomic DNA with a multiplex PCR assay. The Illumina HiSeq System was used to sequence the amplified TCR beta libraries as 87-base-pair reads. The authors processed their data as follows. Across the 670 or so repertoires, a later analysis counted tens of millions of unique TCR beta chains, 9.5 million to 12 million of which were shared by at least two donors. To remove PCR and sequencing errors, raw reads were error-corrected and collapsed into unique sequences using a nearest-neighbor algorithm that merged closely related sequences. V, D and J gene segments were assigned by aligning CDR3 sequences to IMGT reference sequences. For a sequence to be retained, at least a six-nucleotide match to both a V gene segment and a J gene segment was required. A rearrangement was called productive if the CDR3 had no stop codons and remained in frame with V and J, and every other rearrangement was called non-productive. CDR3 was defined according to IMGT convention as the region running from the second conserved V-encoded cysteine to the conserved J-encoded phenylalanine. Sequences without an unambiguous match to a single V gene segment were excluded from the earlier analysis of about 600 of the donors. In an earlier analysis of almost 600 of the donors, a V segment was called functional when productive rearrangements were above 56.7%, and segregating when the standard deviation between donors exceeded 5%. A statistical classification framework was built to diagnose cytomegalovirus status from the catalog of TCR beta chain sequences. In a later analysis, V and J genes were assigned by comparing TCR nucleotide sequences against IMGT/GENE-DB human TR gene sequences. In a later analysis, CDR3 sequences and most-parsimonious VDJ recombination scenarios were assigned using the TCRdist pipeline. In a later analysis, every TCR beta chain was defined by the combination of its CDR3 amino acid sequence and its V-gene family, and reads without a unique V-gene family were dropped. A later analysis removed several hundred highly shared, low-generation-probability nucleotide sequences to deal with suspected cross-contamination and a sequencing artifact. In a later analysis, a clonal expansion index was calculated for each public chain from normalized within-repertoire ranks of inferred template counts. A later analysis computed generation probabilities with a VDJ recombination model fitted to out-of-frame rearrangements, and checked the results against IGoR. Hypergeometric tests were used in a later analysis to score TCR-TCR, TCR-HLA and TCR-CMV co-occurrence, with a repertoire-size bias correction applied to the TCR pairs. A later analysis estimated false discovery rates by permuting HLA or CMV assignments 20 times. A later analysis grouped co-occurring TCRs with DBSCAN, adding TCRdist sequence similarity when clustering within HLA-allele-positive subsets. Repertoires with fewer than 30,000 or more than 120,000 public chains, plus five repertoires with anomalous nucleotide sharing, were excluded from co-occurrence clustering. Entries here come from immuneACCESS through TCRdb and include only in-frame sequences with V and J called. Some clones fail to appear in such tables; in the studies checked, an unresolved V gene covers under half of the shortfall, and the cause of the remainder is unknown. Clonal size and the V and J genes are those of that table, whereas D and trimming came from the DNA. The sample has about 140,000 clones on record, about 80% of them singletons. The ten most abundant clones make up around 4.1% of the sample.

Via the germline V gene (reference sequence), CDR1 is SGHNT and CDR2 YYREEE. At the junction V is shortened by 3 bases and J by 5 bases, with 12 bases in between. From the cysteine through the phenylalanine, the CDR3 covers 14 amino acids. CDR3 DNA is the only sequence kept; it has 42 bases, read in frame from the first base. The specimen sequenced was PBMCs. The sequence is built from TRBV5-4 and TRBJ2-4; no D gene call is confident. This TCR derives from a man aged 35-49 years in good health and CMV-seropositive. The nucleotides read TGTGCCAGCAGCTCCTTCGGAGTAGAAAACATTCAGTACTTC. Its translation reads: CASSSFGVENIQYF.